This T cell receptor beta chain was profiled in a study of blood T cells in healthy people across ages. Study-level findings and limits: In older individuals, TCR beta diversity per million T cells was lower, falling roughly linearly with age. TCR beta diversity tracked closely with naive T cell percentage.

A J-beta primer mix and a sample-barcoded 5' primer were used in a second PCR of about 7 to 11 cycles. Paired-end reads containing CDR3 totaled no fewer than 2.5 million for each sample. TCRdb re-called the 5' RACE reads through MiXCR, storing one row per CDR3 protein. This table holds approximately 800,000 distinct CDR3 sequences, 55% to 70% found once. The CDR3 loop spans 13 amino acids. Trimming cost V 0 bases and J 7 bases, with 9 bases left between them. The V gene's germline CDR1 is SNHLY and CDR2 FYNNEI. As to this clonotype: As yet, its antigen is unknown.

This clonotype was sampled from a man younger than 45 in good health. The V and J genes are TRBV2 and TRBJ2-5, with unresolved D. The source material was blood. The DNA for the CDR3 is TGTGCCAGCAGTGAAGCGAAAAAGGGGACCCAGTACTTC. This gives the protein CASSEAKKGTQYF.